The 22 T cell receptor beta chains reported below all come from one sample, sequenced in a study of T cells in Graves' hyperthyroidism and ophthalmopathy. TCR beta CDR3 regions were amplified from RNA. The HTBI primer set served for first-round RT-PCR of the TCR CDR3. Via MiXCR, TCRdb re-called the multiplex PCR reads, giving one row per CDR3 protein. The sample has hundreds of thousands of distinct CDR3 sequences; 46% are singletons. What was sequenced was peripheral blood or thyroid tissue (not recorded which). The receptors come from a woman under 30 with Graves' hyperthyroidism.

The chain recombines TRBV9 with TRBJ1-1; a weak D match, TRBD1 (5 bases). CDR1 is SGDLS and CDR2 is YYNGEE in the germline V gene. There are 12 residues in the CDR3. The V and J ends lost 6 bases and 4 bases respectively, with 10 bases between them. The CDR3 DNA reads TGTGCCAGCATGTCGACAGCCACTGAAGCTTTCTTT. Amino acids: CASMSTATEAFF.

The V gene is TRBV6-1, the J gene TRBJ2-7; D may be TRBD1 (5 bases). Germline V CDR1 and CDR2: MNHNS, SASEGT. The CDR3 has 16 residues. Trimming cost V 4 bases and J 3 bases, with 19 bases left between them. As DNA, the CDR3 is TGTGCCAGCAGTGCCTACCCAGACAGCTACCTCTACGAGCAGTACTTC. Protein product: CASSAYPDSYLYEQYF.

The CDR3 reads CASSLARGGLNSPLHF. CDR3 bases: TGTGCCAGCAGTTTGGCCCGGGGGGGGCTCAATTCACCCCTCCACTTT. The genes are TRBV12-3 or TRBV12-4 and TRBJ1-6; D possibly corresponds to TRBD1 (6 bases). The CDR3 runs to 16 residues. The V and J ends lost 3 bases and 7 bases respectively, with 16 bases between them.

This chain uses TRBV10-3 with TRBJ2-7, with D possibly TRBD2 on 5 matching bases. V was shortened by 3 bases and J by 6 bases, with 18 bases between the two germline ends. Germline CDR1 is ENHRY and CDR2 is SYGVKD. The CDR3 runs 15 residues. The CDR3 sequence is CAISELRERLLEQYF. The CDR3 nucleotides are TGTGCCATCAGTGAACTAAGGGAGAGGCTGCTCGAGCAGTACTTC.

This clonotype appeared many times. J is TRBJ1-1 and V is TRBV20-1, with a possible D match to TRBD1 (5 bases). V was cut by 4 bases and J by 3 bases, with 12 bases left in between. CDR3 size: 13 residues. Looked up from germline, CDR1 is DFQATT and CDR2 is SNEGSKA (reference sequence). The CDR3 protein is CSATTDRHTEAFF. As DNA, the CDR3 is TGCAGTGCTACCACAGACAGACACACTGAAGCTTTCTTT.

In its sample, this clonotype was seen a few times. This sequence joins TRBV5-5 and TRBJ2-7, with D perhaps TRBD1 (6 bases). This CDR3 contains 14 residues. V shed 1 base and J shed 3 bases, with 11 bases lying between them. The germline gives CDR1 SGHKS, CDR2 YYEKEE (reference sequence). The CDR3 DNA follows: TGTGCCAGCAGCTTGCAGGGGAATTACTACGAGCAGTACTTC. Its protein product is CASSLQGNYYEQYF.

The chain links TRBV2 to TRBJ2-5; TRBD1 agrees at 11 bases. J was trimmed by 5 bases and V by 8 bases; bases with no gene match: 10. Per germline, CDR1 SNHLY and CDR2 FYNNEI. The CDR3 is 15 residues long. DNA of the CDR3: TGTGCCAGCTCACCGGGACAGGGGGAAGGGGAGACCCAGTACTTC. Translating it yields CASSPGQGEGETQYF.

CDR3 loop: CARREGASGQETQYF. The CDR3 DNA reads TGTGCCAGGAGGGAAGGGGCTAGCGGCCAAGAGACCCAGTACTTC. The chain links TRBV10-3 to TRBJ2-5; 7 nucleotides line up with TRBD2. The CDR3 has 15 residues. Germline V CDR1 and CDR2: ENHRY, SYGVKD. V dropped 10 bases and J dropped 1; count of bases not matched to a gene: 12.

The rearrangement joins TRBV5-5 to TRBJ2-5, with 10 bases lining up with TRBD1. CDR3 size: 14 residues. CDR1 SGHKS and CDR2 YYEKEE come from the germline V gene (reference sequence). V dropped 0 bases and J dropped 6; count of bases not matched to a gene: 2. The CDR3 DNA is TGTGCCAGCAGCTTGGGACAGGGGGCGAAGACCCAGTACTTC. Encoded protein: CASSLGQGAKTQYF.

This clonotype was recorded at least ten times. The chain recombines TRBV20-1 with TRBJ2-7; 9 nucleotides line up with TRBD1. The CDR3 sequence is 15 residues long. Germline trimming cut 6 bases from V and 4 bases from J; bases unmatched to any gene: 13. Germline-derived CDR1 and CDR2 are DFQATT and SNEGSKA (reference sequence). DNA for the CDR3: TGCAGTGCATCCCCTTCCGGGACAGGGAAGTACGAGCAGTACTTC. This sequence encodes CSASPSGTGKYEQYF.

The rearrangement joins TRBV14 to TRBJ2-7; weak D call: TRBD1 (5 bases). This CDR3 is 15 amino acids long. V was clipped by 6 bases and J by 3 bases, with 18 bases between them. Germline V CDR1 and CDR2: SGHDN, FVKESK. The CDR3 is CASRKGPGSIYEQYF. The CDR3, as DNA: TGTGCCAGCAGAAAGGGCCCAGGGTCAATCTACGAGCAGTACTTC.

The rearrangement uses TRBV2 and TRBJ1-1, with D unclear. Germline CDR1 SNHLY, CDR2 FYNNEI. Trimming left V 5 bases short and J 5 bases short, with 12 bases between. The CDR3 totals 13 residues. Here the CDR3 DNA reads TGTGCCAGCAGTTCCCTGGAGCGGACTGAAGCTTTCTTT. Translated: CASSSLERTEAFF.

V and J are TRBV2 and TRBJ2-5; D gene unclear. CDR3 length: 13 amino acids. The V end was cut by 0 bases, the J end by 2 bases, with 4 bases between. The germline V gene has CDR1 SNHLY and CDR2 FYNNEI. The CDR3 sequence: CASSEAVQETQYF. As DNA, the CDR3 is TGTGCCAGCAGTGAAGCGGTACAAGAGACCCAGTACTTC.

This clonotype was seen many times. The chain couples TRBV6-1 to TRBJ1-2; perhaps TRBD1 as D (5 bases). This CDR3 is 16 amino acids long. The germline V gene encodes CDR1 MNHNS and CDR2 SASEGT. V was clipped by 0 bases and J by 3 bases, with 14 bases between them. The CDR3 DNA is TGTGCCAGCAGTGAAGCTCGGGCAGGGTGGGACTATGGCTACACCTTC. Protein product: CASSEARAGWDYGYTF.

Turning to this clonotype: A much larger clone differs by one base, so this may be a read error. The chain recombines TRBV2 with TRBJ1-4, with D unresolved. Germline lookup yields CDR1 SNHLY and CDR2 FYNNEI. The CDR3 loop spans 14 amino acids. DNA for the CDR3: TGTGCCATCAGTGTGGAGTGGGTGGGCGAAAAACTGTTTTTT. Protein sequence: CAISVEWVGEKLFF.

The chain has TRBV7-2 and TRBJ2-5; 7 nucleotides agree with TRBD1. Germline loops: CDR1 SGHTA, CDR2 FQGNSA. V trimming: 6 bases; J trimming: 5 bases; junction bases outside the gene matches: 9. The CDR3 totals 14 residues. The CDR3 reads CASSYYRGGETQYF. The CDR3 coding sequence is TGTGCCAGCAGTTACTACAGGGGCGGGGAGACCCAGTACTTC.

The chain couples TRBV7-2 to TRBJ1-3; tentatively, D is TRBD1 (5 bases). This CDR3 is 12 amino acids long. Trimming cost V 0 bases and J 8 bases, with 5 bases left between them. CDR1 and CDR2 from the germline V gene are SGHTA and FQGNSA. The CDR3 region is CASSLARDTIYF. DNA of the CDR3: TGTGCCAGCAGCTTAGCCAGGGACACCATATATTTT.

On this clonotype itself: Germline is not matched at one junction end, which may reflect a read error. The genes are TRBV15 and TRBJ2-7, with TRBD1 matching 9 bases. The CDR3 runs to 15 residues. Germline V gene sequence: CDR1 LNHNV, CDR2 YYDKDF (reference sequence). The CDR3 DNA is TGTGCCACGAAACAGGGGGCGGATGTCAAGAACGAGCAGAACTTC. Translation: CATKQGADVKNEQNF.

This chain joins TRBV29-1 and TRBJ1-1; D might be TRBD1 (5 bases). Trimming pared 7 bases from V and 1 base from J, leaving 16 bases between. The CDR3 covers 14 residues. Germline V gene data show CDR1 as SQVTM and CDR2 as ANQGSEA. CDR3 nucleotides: TGCAGCGCAGGGACCGAGCGCGGGAACACTGAAGCTTTCTTT. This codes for CSAGTERGNTEAFF.

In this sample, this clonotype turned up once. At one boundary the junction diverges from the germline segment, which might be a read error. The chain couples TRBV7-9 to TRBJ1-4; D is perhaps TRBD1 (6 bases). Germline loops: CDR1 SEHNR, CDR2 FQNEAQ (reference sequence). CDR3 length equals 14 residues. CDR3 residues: CASSLRQEPLKLFF. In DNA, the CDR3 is TGTGCTAGCAGCTTGAGACAGGAACCGCTCAAACTGTTTTTT.

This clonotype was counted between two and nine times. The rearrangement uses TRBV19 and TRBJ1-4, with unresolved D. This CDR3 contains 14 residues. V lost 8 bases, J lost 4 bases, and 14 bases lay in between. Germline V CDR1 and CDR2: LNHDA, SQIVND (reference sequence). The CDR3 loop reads CASRHQPNNEKLFF. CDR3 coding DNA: TGTGCCAGTCGACACCAGCCAAATAATGAAAAACTGTTTTTT.

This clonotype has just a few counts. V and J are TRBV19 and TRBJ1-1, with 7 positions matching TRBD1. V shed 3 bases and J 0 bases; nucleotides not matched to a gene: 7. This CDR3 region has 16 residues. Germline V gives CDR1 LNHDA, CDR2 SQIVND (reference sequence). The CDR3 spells CASSMGRTGLNTEAFF. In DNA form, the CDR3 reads TGTGCCAGTAGTATGGGTCGGACAGGACTGAACACTGAAGCTTTCTTT.